This T cell receptor (beta chain) comes out of a study of cytomegalovirus exposure and HLA in healthy donors. Study-level information: A prior study identified 110 million or so unique TCR beta sequences from roughly 180 million T cells.

Germline V lookup: CDR1 SGHRS, CDR2 YFSETQ. This CDR3 region has 16 residues. Trimming pared 2 bases from V and 3 bases from J, leaving 17 bases between. Amplification used 60 Vbeta primers and 13 Jbeta primers. Sequencing used immunoSEQ multiplex PCR; TCRdb keeps in-frame clones, though not all of them. Among under 130,000 clones listed, approximately 80% were seen once. This sequence joins TRBV5-1 and TRBJ1-1; maybe TRBD1 (6 bases). The material sequenced was PBMCs. The source of this sequence is a female donor in good health and CMV-seropositive. The CDR3 coding sequence is TGCGCCAGCAGCTTACAGGGTCGCGGTGTAGACACTGAAGCTTTCTTT. As protein: CASSLQGRGVDTEAFF.